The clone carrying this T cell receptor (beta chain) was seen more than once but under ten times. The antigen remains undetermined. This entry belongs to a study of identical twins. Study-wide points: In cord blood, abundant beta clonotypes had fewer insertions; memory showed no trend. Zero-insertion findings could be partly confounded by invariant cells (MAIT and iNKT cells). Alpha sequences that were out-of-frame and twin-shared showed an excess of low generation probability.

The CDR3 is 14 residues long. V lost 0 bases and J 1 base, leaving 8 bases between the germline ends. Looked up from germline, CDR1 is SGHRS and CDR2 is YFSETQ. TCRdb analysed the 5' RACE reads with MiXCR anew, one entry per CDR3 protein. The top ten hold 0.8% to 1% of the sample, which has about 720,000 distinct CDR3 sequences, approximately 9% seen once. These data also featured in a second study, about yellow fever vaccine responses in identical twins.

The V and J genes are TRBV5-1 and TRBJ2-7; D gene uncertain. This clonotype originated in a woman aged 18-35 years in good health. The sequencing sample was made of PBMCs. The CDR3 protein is CASSLAGRSYEQYF. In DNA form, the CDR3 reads TGCGCCAGCAGCTTGGCTGGCAGATCCTACGAGCAGTACTTC.